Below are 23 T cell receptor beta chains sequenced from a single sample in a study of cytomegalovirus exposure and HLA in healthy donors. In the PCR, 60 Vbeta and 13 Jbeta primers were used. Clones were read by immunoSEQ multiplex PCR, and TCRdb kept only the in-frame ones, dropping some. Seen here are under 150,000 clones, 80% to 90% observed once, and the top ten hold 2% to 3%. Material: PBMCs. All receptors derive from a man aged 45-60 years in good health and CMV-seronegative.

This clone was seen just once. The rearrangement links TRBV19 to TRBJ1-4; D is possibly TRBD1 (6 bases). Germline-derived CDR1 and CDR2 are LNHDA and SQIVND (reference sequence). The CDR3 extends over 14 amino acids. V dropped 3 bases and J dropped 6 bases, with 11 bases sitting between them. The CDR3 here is CASSMGATYEKLFF. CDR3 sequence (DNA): TGTGCCAGTAGTATGGGGGCGACATATGAAAAACTGTTTTTT.

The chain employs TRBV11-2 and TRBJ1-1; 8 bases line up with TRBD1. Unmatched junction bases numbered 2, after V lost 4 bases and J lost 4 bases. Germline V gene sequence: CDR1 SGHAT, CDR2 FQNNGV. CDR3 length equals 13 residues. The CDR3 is CASSSQGATEAFF. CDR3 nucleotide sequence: TGTGCCAGCAGCTCGCAGGGGGCCACTGAAGCTTTCTTT.

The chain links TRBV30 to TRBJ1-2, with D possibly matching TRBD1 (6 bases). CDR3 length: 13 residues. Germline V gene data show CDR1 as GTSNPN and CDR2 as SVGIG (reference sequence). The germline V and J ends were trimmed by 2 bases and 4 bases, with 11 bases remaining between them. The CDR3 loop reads CAWSWGGGYGYTF. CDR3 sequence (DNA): TGTGCCTGGAGTTGGGGGGGCGGCTATGGCTACACCTTC. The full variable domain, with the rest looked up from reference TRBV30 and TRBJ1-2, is SQTIHQWPATLVQPVGSPLSLECTVEGTSNPNLYWYRQAAGRGLQLLFYSVGIGQISSEVPQNLSASRPQDRQFILSSKKLLLSDSGFYLCAWSWGGGYGYTFGSGTRLTVV.

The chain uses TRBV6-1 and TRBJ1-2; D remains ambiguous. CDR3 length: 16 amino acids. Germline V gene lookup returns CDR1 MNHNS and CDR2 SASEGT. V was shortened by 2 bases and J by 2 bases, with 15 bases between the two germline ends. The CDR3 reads CASSEPGVGLNYGYTF. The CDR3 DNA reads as TGTGCCAGCAGTGAACCCGGGGTGGGCCTGAACTATGGCTACACCTTC.

The CDR3 loop is CASSLAGGTTVYNEQFF. The CDR3 coding sequence is TGTGCCAGCAGCTTGGCCGGCGGGACCACTGTTTACAATGAGCAGTTCTTC. The V gene is TRBV5-4, the J gene TRBJ2-1; D possibly corresponds to TRBD2 (6 bases). This CDR3 spans 17 amino acids. The germline V and J ends were trimmed by 0 bases and 4 bases, with 17 bases remaining between them. From germline, CDR1 is SGHNT and CDR2 YYREEE (reference sequence).

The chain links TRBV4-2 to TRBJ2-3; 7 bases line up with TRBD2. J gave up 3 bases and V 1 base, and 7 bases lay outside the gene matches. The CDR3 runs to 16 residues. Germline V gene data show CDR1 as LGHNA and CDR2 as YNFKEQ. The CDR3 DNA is TGTGCCAGCAGCCAAGCAAGCGGGACGCCAACAGATACGCAGTATTTT. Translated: CASSQASGTPTDTQYF.

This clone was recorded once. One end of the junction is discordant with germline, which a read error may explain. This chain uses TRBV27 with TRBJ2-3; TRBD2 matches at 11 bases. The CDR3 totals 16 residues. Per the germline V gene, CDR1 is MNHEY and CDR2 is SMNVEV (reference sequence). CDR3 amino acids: CASRVGTSGGTGTQYF. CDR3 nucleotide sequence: TGTGCCAGCAGGGTCGGCACTAGCGGGGGTACAGGTACGCAGTATTTT.

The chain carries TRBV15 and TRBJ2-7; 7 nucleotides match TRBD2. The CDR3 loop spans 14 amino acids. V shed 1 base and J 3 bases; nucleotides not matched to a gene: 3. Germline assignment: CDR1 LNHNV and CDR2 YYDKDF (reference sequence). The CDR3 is CATSRGGGNYEQYF. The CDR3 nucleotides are TGTGCCACCAGCAGAGGGGGGGGGAACTACGAGCAGTACTTC.

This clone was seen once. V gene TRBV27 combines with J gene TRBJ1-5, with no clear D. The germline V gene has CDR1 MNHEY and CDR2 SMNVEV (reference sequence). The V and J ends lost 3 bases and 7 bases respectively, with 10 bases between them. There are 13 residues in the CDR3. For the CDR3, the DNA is TGTGCCAGCAGTTTCGGGGTGAGGCAGCCCCAGCATTTT. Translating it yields CASSFGVRQPQHF.

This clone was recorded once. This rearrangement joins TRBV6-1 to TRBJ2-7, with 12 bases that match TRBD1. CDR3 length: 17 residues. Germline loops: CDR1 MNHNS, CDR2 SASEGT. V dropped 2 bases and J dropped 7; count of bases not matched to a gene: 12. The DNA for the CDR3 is TGTGCCAGCAGTGAATCCCAGTGGGGACAGGGGGCGAAGGAGCAGTACTTC. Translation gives CASSESQWGQGAKEQYF.

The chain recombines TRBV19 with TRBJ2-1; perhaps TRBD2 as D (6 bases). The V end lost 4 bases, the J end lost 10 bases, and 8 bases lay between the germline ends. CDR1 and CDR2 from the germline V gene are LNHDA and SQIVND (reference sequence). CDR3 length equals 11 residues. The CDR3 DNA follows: TGTGCCAGTAGTAACGGACTAGAGCAGTTCTTC. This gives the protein CASSNGLEQFF.

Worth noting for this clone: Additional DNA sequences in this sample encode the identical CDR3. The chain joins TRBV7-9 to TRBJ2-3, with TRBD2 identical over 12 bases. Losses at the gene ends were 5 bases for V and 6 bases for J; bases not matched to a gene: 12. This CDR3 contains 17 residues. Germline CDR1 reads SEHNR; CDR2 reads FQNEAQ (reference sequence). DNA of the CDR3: TGTGCCAGCAGCATCGCTAGCGGGGGGGCTAACACGGATACGCAGTATTTT. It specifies CASSIASGGANTDTQYF.

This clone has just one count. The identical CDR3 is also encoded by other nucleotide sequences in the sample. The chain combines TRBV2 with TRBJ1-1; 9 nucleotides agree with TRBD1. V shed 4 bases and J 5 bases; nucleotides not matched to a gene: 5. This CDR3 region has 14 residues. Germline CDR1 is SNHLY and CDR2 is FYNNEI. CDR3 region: CASSGEQGATEAFF. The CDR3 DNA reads TGTGCCAGCAGTGGGGAACAGGGGGCAACTGAAGCTTTCTTT.

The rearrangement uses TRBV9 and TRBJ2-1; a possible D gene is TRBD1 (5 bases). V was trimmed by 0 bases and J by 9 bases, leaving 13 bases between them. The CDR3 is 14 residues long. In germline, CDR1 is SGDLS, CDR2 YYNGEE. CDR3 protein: CASSVVARVGEQFF. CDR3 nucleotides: TGTGCCAGCAGCGTAGTGGCCAGGGTAGGTGAGCAGTTCTTC.

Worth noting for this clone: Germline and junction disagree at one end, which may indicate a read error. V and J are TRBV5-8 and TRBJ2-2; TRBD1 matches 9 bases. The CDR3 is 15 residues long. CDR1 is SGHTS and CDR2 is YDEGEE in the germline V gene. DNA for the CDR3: TGTGCCAGCAGTTTGGGACAGGGACCCACCGGGGAGCTGTTTTTT. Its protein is CASSLGQGPTGELFF. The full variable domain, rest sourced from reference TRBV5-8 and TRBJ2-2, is EAGVTQSPTHLIKTRGQQATLRCSPISGHTSVYWYQQALGLGLQFLLWYDEGEERNRGNFPPRFSGRQFPNYSSELNVNALELEDSALYLCASSLGQGPTGELFFGEGSRLTVL.

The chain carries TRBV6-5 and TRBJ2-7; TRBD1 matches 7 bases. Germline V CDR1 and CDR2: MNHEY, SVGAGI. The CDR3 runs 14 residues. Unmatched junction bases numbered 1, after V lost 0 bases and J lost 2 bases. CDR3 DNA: TGTGCCAGCAGTTACTCGGGACAGCCCTACGAGCAGTACTTC. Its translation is CASSYSGQPYEQYF.

The DNA of the CDR3 is TGTGCCAGCAGCCAAGTCGACGGGGGGGCCCCCCCGACAGATACGCAGTATTTT. It codes for CASSQVDGGAPPTDTQYF. This chain links TRBV4-2 with TRBJ2-3; 8 nucleotides align to TRBD2. Germline CDR1 is LGHNA and CDR2 is YNFKEQ. V gave up 1 base and J gave up 3 bases; unmatched junction bases: 12. The CDR3 runs to 18 residues.

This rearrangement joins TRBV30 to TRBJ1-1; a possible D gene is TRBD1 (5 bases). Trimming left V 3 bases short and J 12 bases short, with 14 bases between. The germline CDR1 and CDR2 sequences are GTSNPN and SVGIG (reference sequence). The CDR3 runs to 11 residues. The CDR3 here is CAWSAGIWTFF. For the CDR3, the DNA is TGTGCCTGGAGCGCAGGGATTTGGACTTTCTTT.

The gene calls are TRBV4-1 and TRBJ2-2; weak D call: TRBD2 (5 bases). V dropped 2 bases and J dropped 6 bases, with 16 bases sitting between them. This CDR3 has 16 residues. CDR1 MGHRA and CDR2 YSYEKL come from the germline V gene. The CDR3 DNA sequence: TGCGCCAGCAGCCAACAAAGTCCGGGGTACGCCGGGGAGCTGTTTTTT. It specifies CASSQQSPGYAGELFF.

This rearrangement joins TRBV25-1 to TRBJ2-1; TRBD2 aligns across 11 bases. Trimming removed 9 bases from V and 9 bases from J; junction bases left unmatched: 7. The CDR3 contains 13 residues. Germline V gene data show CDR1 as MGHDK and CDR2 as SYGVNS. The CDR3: CARDSGGACEQFF. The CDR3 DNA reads TGTGCCAGAGATAGCGGGGGGGCCTGTGAGCAGTTCTTC.

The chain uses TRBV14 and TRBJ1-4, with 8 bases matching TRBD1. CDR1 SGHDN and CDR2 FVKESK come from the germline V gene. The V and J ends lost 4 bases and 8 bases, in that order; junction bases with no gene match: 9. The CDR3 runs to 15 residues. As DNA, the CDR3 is TGTGCCAGCAGCCCGCTTGGACAGGGAAGCGAAAAACTGTTTTTT. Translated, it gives CASSPLGQGSEKLFF.

The CDR3 region is CASSPSGNSPLHF. DNA for the CDR3: TGTGCCAGCAGCCCCTCAGGAAATTCACCCCTCCACTTT. This chain uses TRBV9 with TRBJ1-6; D gene unclear. The V gene lost 4 bases and the J gene lost 7 bases, with 9 bases spanning the gap. The CDR3 sequence is 13 residues long. Germline loops: CDR1 SGDLS, CDR2 YYNGEE.

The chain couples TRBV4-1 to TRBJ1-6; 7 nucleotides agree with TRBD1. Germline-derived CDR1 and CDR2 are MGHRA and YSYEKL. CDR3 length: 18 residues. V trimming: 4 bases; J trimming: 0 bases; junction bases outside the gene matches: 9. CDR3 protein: CASSLGFRDSSYNSPLHF. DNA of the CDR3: TGCGCCAGCAGCCTGGGATTCCGGGACAGCTCCTATAATTCACCCCTCCACTTT.